This T cell receptor beta chain was sequenced for a study of somatic mutations in cytotoxic T cells in rheumatoid arthritis. Study background: Flow sorting of some V beta antibody-stained T cells reached nearly 100% purity, with V beta1+ cells also TCRB-sequenced.

With respect to this clone: What it binds is not known.

General study findings and limits: For about an eighth of the 65 patients, a single CD8+ clone accounted for more than 20% of CD8+ cells.

The assay was immunoSEQ multiplex PCR, and TCRdb's table has in-frame clones only and misses some. Counted here are 6,500 to 7,500 clones, roughly 78% occurring once; the ten biggest clones make up 9.5% to 13%. This clonotype was obtained from an adult with rheumatoid arthritis. The sample taken for sequencing was CD8+ T cells sorted from blood.

CDR3 coding DNA: TGTGCCAGCAGCGTAGACCCGGGCACAGATACGCAGTATTTT. It is translated as CASSVDPGTDTQYF. This chain connects TRBV9 to TRBJ2-3; D unresolved. This CDR3 is 14 amino acids long. Trimming took 0 bases from V and 1 from J, leaving 6 bases between them. CDR1 is SGDLS, CDR2 YYNGEE, per germline.